This record covers a single T cell receptor beta chain. These data originate in a study of blood T cell repertoires in COVID-19. Measured with immunoSEQ multiplex PCR; TCRdb has only the in-frame clones, and not every one. The sample consists of tens of thousands of clones, 87% of them appearing once. This CDR3 is built from 15 residues. Trimming cost V 3 bases and J 5 bases; bases outside gene matches: 6. The germline CDR1 and CDR2 sequences are LNHDA and SQIVND (reference sequence). The sample taken for sequencing was peripheral blood. The rearrangement uses TRBV19 and TRBJ1-4, with 7 bases that match TRBD1. The source is an older woman with COVID-19, enrolled during active disease. The CDR3 nucleotides are TGTGCCAGTAGTATGGGGGACAGCGTAAATGAAAAACTGTTTTTT. Translating it yields CASSMGDSVNEKLFF. Looking up the rest from reference TRBV19 and TRBJ1-4 gives the full variable domain: DGGITQSPKYLFRKEGQNVTLSCEQNLNHDAMYWYRQDPGQGLRLIYYSQIVNDFQKGDIAEGYSVSREKKESFPLTVTSAQKNPTAFYLCASSMGDSVNEKLFFGSGTQLSVL.